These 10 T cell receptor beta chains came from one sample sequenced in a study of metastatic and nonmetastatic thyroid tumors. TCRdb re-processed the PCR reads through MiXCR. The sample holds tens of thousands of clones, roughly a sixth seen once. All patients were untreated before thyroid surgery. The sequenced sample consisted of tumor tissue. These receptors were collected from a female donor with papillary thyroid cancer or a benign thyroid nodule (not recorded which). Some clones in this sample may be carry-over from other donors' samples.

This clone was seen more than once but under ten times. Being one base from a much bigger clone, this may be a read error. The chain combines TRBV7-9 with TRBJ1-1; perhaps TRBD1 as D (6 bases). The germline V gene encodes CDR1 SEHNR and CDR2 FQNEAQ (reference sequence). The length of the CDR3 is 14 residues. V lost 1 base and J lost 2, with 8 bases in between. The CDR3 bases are TGTGCCAGCAGCTTAGGAGGGGGTAACACTGAAGCTTTCTTT. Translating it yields CASSLGGGNTEAFF.

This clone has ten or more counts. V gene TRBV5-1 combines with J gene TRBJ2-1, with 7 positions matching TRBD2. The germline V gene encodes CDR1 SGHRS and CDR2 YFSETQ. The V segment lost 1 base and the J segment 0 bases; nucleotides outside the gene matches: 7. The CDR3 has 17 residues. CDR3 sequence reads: CASSLRGLFLSYNEQFF. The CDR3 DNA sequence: TGCGCCAGCAGCTTGAGGGGACTATTCCTCTCCTACAATGAGCAGTTCTTC.

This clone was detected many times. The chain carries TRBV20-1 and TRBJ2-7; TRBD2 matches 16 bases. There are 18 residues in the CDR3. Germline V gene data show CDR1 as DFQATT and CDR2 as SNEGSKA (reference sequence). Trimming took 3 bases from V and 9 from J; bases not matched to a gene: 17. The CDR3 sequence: CSASPGLAGGPFRGRQYF. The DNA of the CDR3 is TGCAGTGCTAGTCCGGGACTAGCGGGAGGGCCCTTCCGGGGAAGGCAGTACTTC.

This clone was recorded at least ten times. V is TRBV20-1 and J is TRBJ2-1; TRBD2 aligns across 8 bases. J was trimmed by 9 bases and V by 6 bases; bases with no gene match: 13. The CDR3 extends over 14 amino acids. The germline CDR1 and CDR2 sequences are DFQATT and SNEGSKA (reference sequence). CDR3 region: CSATSGSSLGEQFF. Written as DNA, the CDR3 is TGCAGTGCGACGAGCGGGAGTAGTTTAGGTGAGCAGTTCTTC.

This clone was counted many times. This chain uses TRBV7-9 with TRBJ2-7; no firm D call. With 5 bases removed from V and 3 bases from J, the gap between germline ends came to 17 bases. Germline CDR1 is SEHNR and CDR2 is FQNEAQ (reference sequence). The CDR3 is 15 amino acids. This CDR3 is CASSQTATNRYEQYF. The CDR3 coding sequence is TGTGCCAGCAGCCAGACCGCAACTAATCGCTACGAGCAGTACTTC.

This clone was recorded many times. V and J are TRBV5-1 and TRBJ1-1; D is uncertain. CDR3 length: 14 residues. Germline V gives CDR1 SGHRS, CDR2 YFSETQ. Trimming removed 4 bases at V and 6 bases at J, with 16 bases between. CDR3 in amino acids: CASSPVVGRAEAFF. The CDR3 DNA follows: TGCGCCAGCAGCCCTGTAGTGGGGAGGGCTGAAGCTTTCTTT.

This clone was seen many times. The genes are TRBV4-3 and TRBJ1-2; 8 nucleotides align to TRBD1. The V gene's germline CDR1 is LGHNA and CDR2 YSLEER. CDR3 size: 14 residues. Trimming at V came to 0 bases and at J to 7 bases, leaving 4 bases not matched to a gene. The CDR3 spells CASSQDRGLGGYTF. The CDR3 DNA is TGCGCCAGCAGCCAAGACAGGGGGCTAGGTGGCTACACCTTC.

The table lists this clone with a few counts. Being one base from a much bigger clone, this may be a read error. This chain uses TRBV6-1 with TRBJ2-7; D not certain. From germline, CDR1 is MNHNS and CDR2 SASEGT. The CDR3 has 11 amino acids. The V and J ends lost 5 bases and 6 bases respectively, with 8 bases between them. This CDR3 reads CASSYVVEQYF. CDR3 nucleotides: TGTGCCAGCAGTTATGTTGTCGAGCAGTACTTC.

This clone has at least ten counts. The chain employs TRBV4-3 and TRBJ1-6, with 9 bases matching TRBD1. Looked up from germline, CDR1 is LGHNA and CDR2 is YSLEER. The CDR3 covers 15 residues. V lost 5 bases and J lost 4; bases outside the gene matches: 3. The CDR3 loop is CASSTGQGYNSPLHF. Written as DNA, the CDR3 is TGCGCCAGCAGCACGGGACAGGGATATAATTCACCCCTCCACTTT.

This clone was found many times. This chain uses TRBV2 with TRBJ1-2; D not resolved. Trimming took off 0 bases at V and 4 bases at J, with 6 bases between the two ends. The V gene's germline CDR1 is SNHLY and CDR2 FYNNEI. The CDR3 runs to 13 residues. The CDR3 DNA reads TGTGCCAGCAGTGAAGCGCAAGGCTATGGCTACACCTTC. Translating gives CASSEAQGYGYTF.